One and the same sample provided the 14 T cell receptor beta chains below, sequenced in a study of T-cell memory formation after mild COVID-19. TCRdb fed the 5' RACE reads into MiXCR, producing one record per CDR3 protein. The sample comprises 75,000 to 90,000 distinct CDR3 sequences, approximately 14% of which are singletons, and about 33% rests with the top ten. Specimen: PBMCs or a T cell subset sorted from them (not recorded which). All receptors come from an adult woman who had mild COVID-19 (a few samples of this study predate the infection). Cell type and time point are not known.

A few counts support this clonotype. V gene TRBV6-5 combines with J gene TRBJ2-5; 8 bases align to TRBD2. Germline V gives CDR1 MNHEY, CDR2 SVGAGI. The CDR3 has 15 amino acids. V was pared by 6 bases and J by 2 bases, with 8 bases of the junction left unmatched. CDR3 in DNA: TGTGCCAGCAGGTCGAGCGGGGGTTTACAAGAGACCCAGTACTTC. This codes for CASRSSGGLQETQYF.

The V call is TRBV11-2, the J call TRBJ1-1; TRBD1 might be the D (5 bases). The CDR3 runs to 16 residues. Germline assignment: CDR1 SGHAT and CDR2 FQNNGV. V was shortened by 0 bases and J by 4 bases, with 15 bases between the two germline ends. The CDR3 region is CASSLDKWGERTEAFF. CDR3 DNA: TGTGCCAGCAGCTTAGATAAGTGGGGGGAGCGCACTGAAGCTTTCTTT.

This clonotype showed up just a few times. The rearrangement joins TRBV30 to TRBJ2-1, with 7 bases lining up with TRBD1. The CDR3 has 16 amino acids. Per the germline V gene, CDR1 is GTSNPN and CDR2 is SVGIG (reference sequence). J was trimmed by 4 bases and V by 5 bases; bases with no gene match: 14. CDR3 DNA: TGTGCCTGGTCCGACCCCCCGGGACAGCTATACAATGAGCAGTTCTTC. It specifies CAWSDPPGQLYNEQFF.

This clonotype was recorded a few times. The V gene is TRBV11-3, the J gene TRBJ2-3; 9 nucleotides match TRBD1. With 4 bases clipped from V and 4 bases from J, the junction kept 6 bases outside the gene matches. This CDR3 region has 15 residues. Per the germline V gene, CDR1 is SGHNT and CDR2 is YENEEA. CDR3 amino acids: CASSSRDRVADTQYF. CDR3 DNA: TGTGCCAGCAGCTCCCGGGACAGGGTAGCAGATACGCAGTATTTT.

The CDR3: CASSSGNYEQYF. For the CDR3, the DNA is TGTGCCAGCAGCTCGGGTAACTACGAGCAGTACTTC. The gene calls are TRBV27 and TRBJ2-7, with D unclear. The germline V gene encodes CDR1 MNHEY and CDR2 SMNVEV (reference sequence). The CDR3 is 12 amino acids. Trimming cost V 6 bases and J 3 bases, with 9 bases left between them.

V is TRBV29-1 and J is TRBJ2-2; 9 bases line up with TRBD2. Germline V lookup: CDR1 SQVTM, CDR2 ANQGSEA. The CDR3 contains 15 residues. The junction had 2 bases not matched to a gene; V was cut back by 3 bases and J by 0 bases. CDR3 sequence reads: CSVEVAGANTGELFF. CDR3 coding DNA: TGCAGCGTTGAGGTAGCGGGAGCGAACACCGGGGAGCTGTTTTTT.

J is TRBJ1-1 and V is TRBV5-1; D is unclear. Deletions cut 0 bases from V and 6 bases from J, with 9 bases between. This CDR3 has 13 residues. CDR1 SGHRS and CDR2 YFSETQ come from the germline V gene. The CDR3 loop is CASSLGGTAEAFF. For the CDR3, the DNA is TGCGCCAGCAGCTTGGGGGGTACCGCTGAAGCTTTCTTT.

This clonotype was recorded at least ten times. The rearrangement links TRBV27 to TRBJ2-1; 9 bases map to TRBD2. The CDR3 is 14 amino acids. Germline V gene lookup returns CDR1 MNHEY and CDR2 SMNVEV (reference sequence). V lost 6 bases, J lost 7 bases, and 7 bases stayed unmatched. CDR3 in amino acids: CASSPGTSRNEQFF. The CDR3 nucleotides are TGTGCCAGCAGCCCCGGGACTAGCAGGAATGAGCAGTTCTTC.

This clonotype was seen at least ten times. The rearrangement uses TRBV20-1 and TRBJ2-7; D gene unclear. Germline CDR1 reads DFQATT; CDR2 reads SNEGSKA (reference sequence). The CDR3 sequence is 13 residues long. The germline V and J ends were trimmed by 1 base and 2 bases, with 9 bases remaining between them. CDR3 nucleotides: TGCAGTGCTAGAGTCCCCAGTACCTACGAGCAGTACTTC. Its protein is CSARVPSTYEQYF.

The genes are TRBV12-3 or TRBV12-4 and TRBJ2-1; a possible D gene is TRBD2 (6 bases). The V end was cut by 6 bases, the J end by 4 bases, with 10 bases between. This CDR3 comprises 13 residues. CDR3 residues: CASSLSGYNEQFF. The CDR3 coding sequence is TGTGCCAGCAGCCTTAGCGGTTACAATGAGCAGTTCTTC.

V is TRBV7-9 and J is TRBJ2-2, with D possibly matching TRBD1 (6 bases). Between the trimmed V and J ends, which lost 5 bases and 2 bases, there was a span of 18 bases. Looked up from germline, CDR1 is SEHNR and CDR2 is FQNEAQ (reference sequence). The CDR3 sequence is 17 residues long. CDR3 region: CASSPGPGHRNTGELFF. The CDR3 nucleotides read TGTGCCAGCAGCCCTGGACCGGGACACCGTAACACCGGGGAGCTGTTTTTT.

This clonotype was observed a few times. CDR3 amino acids: CASTYGRATGELFF. In nucleotides, the CDR3 is TGTGCCAGCACGTACGGACGCGCCACCGGGGAGCTGTTTTTT. This chain connects TRBV6-1 to TRBJ2-2, with D uncertain. The CDR3 length is 14 residues. Germline CDR1 is MNHNS and CDR2 is SASEGT. The V end was cut by 7 bases, the J end by 4 bases, with 13 bases between.

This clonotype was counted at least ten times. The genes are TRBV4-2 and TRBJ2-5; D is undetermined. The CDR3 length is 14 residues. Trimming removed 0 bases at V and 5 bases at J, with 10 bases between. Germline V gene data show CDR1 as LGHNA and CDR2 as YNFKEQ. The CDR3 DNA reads TGTGCCAGCAGCCAAGAGGTGGGAATGGAGACCCAGTACTTC. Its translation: CASSQEVGMETQYF.

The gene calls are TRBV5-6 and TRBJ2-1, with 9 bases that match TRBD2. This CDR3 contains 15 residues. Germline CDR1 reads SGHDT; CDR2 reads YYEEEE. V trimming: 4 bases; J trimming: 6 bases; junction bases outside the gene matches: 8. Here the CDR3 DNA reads TGTGCCAGCAGCCTGACAGCGGGGGGTCGCAATGAGCAGTTCTTC. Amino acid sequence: CASSLTAGGRNEQFF.